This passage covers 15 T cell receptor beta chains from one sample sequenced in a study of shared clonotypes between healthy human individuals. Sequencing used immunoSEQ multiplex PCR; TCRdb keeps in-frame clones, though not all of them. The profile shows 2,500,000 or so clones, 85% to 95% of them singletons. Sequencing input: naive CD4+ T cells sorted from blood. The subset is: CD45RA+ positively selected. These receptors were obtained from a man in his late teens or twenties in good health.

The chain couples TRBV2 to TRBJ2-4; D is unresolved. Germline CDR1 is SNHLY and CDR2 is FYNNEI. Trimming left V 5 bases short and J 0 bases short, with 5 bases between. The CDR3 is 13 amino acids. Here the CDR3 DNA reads TGTGCCAGCAGTCAGCTAGCCAAAAACATTCAGTACTTC. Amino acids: CASSQLAKNIQYF. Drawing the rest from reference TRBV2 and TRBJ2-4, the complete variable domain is EPEVTQTPSHQVTQMGQEVILRCVPISNHLYFYWYRQILGQKVEFLVSFYNNEISEKSEIFDDQFSVERPDGSNFTLKIRSTKLEDSAMYFCASSQLAKNIQYFGAGTRLSVL.

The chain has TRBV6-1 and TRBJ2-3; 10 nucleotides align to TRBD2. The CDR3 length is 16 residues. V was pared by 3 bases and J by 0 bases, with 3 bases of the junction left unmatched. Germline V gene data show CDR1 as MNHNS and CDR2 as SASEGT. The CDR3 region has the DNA TGTGCCAGCAGTGAGCGTAGCGGGAGGAGCACAGATACGCAGTATTTT. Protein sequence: CASSERSGRSTDTQYF.

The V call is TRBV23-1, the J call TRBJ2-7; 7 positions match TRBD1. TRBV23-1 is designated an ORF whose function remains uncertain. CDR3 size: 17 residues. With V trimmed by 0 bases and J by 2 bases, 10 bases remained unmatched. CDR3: CASSQSLKQGHTYEQYF. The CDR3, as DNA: TGCGCCAGCAGTCAATCTTTGAAACAGGGGCATACCTACGAGCAGTACTTC.

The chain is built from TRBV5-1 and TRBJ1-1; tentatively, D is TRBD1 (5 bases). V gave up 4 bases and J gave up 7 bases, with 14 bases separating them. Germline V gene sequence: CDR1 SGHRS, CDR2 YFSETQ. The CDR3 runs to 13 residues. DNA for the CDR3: TGCGCCAGCAGCCCCCCTTCGGGGGTTGAAGCTTTCTTT. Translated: CASSPPSGVEAFF.

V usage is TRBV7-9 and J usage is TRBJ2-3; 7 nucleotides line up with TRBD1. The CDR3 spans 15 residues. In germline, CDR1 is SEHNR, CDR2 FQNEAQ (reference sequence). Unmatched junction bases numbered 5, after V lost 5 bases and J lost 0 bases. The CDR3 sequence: CASSTRDSSTDTQYF. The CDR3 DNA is TGTGCCAGCAGCACCCGGGACAGTAGCACAGATACGCAGTATTTT.

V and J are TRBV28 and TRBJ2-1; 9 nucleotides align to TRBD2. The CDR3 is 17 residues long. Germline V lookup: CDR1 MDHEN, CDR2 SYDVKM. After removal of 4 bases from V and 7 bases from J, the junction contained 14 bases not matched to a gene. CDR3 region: CASSWGPGLAERNEQFF. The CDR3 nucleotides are TGTGCCAGCAGTTGGGGGCCGGGACTAGCAGAGAGGAATGAGCAGTTCTTC.

Here the CDR3 DNA reads TGTGCCACCCTCCCTTTCAGCGGGAGCCTACAAGAGACCCAGTACTTC. The encoded protein is CATLPFSGSLQETQYF. The rearrangement uses TRBV6-6 and TRBJ2-5; 8 bases match TRBD2. The CDR3 consists of 16 residues. In germline, CDR1 is MNHNY, CDR2 SVGAGI (reference sequence). V lost 10 bases to trimming and J lost 2 bases; unmatched junction nucleotides: 15.

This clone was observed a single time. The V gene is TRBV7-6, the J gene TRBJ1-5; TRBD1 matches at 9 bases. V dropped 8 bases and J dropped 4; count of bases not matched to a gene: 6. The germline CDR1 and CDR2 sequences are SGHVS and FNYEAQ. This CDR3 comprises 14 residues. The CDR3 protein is CASGSGQGNQPQHF. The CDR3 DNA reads TGTGCCAGCGGATCGGGACAGGGAAATCAGCCCCAGCATTTT.

This CDR3 reads CASSHKDRKTYEQYF. The CDR3 DNA reads as TGTGCCAGCAGCCATAAGGACAGAAAAACTTACGAGCAGTACTTC. The gene calls are TRBV14 and TRBJ2-7, with TRBD1 as a possible D gene (6 bases). Germline V gene lookup returns CDR1 SGHDN and CDR2 FVKESK. The CDR3 is 15 residues long. V gave up 3 bases and J gave up 4 bases, with 16 bases separating them.

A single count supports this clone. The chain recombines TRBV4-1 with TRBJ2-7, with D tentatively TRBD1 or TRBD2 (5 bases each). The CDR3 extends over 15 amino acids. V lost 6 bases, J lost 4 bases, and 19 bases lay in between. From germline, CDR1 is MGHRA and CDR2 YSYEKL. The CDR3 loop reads CASRPEGQGLYEQYF. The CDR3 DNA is TGCGCCAGCAGACCAGAGGGCCAGGGTCTATACGAGCAGTACTTC.

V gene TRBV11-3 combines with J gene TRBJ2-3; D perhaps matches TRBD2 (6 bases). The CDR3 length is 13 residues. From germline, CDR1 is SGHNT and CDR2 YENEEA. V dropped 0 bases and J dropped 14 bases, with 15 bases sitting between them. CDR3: CASSLDERARPYF. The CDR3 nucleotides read TGTGCCAGCAGCTTAGACGAGCGGGCGCGACCGTATTTT.

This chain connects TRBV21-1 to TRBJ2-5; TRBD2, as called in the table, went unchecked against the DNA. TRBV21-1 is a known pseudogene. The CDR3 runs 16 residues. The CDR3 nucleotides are TGTGCCAGCAGCAAAACGGTCCTGAGATTTCAAGAGACCCAGTACTTC. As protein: CASSKTVLRFQETQYF.

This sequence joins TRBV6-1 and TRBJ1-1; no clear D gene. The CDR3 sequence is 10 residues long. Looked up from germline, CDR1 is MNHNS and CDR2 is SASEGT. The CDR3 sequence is CGSRNTEAFF. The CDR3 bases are TGTGGATCCCGGAACACTGAAGCTTTCTTT.

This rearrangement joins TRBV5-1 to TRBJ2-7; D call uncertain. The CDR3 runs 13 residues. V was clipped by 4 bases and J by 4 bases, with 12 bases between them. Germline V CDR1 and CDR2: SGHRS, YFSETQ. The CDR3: CASSVGYPYEQYF. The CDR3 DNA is TGCGCCAGCAGCGTAGGGTATCCTTACGAGCAGTACTTC.

CDR3 coding DNA: TGTGCCAGCAGCTGGGGCGTGGGAGAGCAGTACTTC. Translating gives CASSWGVGEQYF. The rearrangement links TRBV5-4 to TRBJ2-7, with D tentatively TRBD1 (5 bases). This CDR3 is built from 12 residues. The germline V gene has CDR1 SGHNT and CDR2 YYREEE (reference sequence). The V gene lost 3 bases and the J gene lost 7 bases, with 11 bases spanning the gap. The variable domain in full, with the rest retrieved from reference TRBV5-4 and TRBJ2-7, is ETGVTQSPTHLIKTRGQQVTLRCSSQSGHNTVSWYQQALGQGPQFIFQYYREEENGRGNFPPRFSGLQFPNYSSELNVNALELDDSALYLCASSWGVGEQYFGPGTRLTVT.